The text below deals with one T cell receptor beta chain. No antigen is known for it. This entry is derived from a study of PD-L1 blockade in urothelial cancer. Study details: When patients started atezolizumab around 2014, it was given at 1,200 mg intravenously every 3 weeks. Study-level points and caveats: Tumor-associated blood clones were expanded more by durable-benefit patients at 3 weeks.

Trimming cost V 4 bases and J 9 bases; bases outside gene matches: 14. Per germline, CDR1 MDHEN and CDR2 SYDVKM. This CDR3 has 17 residues. The time point is: peripheral blood 6 weeks after treatment start. Templates that were synthetic TCR analogs were spiked into each PCR. Here immunoSEQ multiplex PCR was the method, and the copy in TCRdb shows in-frame clones only, minus some. The data contain fewer than 30,000 clones, less than 90% of them seen just once; the ten biggest clones take up almost 3%. The receptor was isolated from an older man with urothelial cancer. V is TRBV28 and J is TRBJ2-2, with 10 bases lining up with TRBD2. The input for sequencing was PBMCs, taken around atezolizumab (anti-PD-L1) treatment. This CDR3 is CASSSRQLAGDLRELFF. CDR3 nucleotides: TGTGCCAGCAGTTCCCGCCAGCTAGCGGGAGATCTCAGGGAGCTGTTTTTT.